Shown below are 23 T cell receptor beta chains from a single sample sequenced in a study of cytomegalovirus exposure and HLA in healthy donors. TCRdb's copy holds only in-frame clones and misses some; the assay was immunoSEQ multiplex PCR. The sample holds roughly 200,000 clones, more than 65% seen once. Source material: PBMCs. The source is a woman aged 18-29 years in good health and CMV-seropositive.

This clone was found once. The chain uses TRBV11-2 and TRBJ1-3, with D possibly being TRBD1 (5 bases). Between the trimmed V and J ends, which lost 1 base and 2 bases, there was a span of 9 bases. The germline gives CDR1 SGHAT, CDR2 FQNNGV. The CDR3 spans 15 residues. The CDR3 DNA follows: TGTGCCAGCAGCTTAGTCGACAGTACTGGAAACACCATATATTTT. Translating gives CASSLVDSTGNTIYF.

V usage is TRBV7-9 and J usage is TRBJ2-7; a possible D gene is TRBD1 (6 bases). The CDR3 extends over 13 amino acids. Germline CDR1 and CDR2: SEHNR and FQNEAQ (reference sequence). V was cut by 5 bases and J by 2 bases, with 10 bases left in between. CDR3 sequence: CASSPNRAYEQYF. For the CDR3, the DNA is TGTGCCAGCAGCCCGAACAGGGCCTACGAGCAGTACTTC.

DNA of the CDR3: TGTGCCAGCAGTGAGGTGGGAGGGAGCGATGAGCAGTTCTTC. It codes for CASSEVGGSDEQFF. The rearrangement joins TRBV6-1 to TRBJ2-1; 7 bases line up with TRBD2. With 3 bases clipped from V and 8 bases from J, the junction kept 7 bases outside the gene matches. The CDR3 length is 14 residues. The germline gives CDR1 MNHNS, CDR2 SASEGT.

The chain links TRBV11-2 to TRBJ2-2; D not resolved. Looked up from germline, CDR1 is SGHAT and CDR2 is FQNNGV. V gave up 4 bases and J gave up 4 bases, with 10 bases separating them. The length of the CDR3 is 14 residues. The CDR3: CASSSIRGTGELFF. The DNA of the CDR3 is TGTGCCAGCAGCTCAATTAGAGGCACCGGGGAGCTGTTTTTT. Using reference TRBV11-2 and TRBJ2-2 for the parts outside the CDR3, the full variable domain is EAGVAQSPRYKIIEKRQSVAFWCNPISGHATLYWYQQILGQGPKLLIQFQNNGVVDDSQLPKDRFSAERLKGVDSTLKIQPAKLEDSAVYLCASSSIRGTGELFFGEGSRLTVL.

The chain links TRBV7-5 to TRBJ2-7; the table's D call TRBD2 went unverified against the DNA. TRBV7-5 is listed as a pseudogene. The CDR3 consists of 13 residues. The CDR3 nucleotides are TGTGCCAGAAGCTTGCCCGGGGCCGGGAGGCAGTACTTC. It encodes CARSLPGAGRQYF.

The V gene is TRBV5-1, the J gene TRBJ2-7; a weak D match, TRBD2 (7 bases). The CDR3 contains 15 residues. CDR1 is SGHRS, CDR2 YFSETQ, per germline. Trimming stripped 0 bases from V and 5 bases from J, with 15 bases between. In DNA form, the CDR3 reads TGCGCCAGCAGCTTGGATCTGGGGGGGCCGAACGAGCAGTACTTC. Protein: CASSLDLGGPNEQYF.

J is TRBJ1-2 and V is TRBV9; D ambiguous. The CDR3 contains 13 residues. V shed 0 bases and J shed 3 bases, with 6 bases lying between them. Germline lookup yields CDR1 SGDLS and CDR2 YYNGEE. DNA for the CDR3: TGTGCCAGCAGCGTAGCCCCCGACTATGGCTACACCTTC. This translates into CASSVAPDYGYTF.

The chain recombines TRBV5-1 with TRBJ2-2, with TRBD1 matching over 7 bases. The CDR3 loop spans 15 amino acids. CDR1 SGHRS and CDR2 YFSETQ come from the germline V gene. V shed 5 bases, J shed 0 bases, and the junction held 4 bases outside the gene matches. The chain's CDR3 is CASRIQGANTGELFF. The CDR3, as DNA: TGCGCCAGCAGAATCCAGGGGGCGAACACCGGGGAGCTGTTTTTT.

This clone appeared a few times. The rearrangement uses TRBV29-1 and TRBJ1-2; D remains ambiguous. CDR3 length equals 11 residues. Germline CDR1 reads SQVTM; CDR2 reads ANQGSEA. Trimming stripped 2 bases from V and 3 bases from J, with 4 bases between. The CDR3: CSVERYYGYTF. CDR3 DNA sequence: TGCAGCGTTGAACGGTACTATGGCTACACCTTC.

The chain combines TRBV7-2 with TRBJ1-2; tentative D call: TRBD1 (5 bases). This CDR3 is 18 amino acids long. V was shortened by 1 base and J by 5 bases, with 23 bases between the two germline ends. Germline values: CDR1 SGHTA, CDR2 FQGNSA. CDR3 amino acids: CASSLELLWGPSVYGYTF. The CDR3 DNA reads as TGTGCCAGCAGCTTAGAACTCCTGTGGGGCCCGAGTGTTTATGGCTACACCTTC.

The J gene is TRBJ2-4, the V gene TRBV5-5, with unresolved D. Germline assignment: CDR1 SGHKS and CDR2 YYEKEE (reference sequence). The CDR3 is 13 amino acids. With 0 bases removed from V and 6 bases from J, the gap between germline ends came to 7 bases. The CDR3 nucleotides read TGTGCCAGCAGCTTGGCCGGGTTAAACATTCAGTACTTC. It translates to CASSLAGLNIQYF.

The V and J genes are TRBV29-1 and TRBJ2-3, with 7 bases identical to TRBD1. V trimming: 5 bases; J trimming: 0 bases; junction bases outside the gene matches: 11. The CDR3 sequence is 16 residues long. In germline, CDR1 is SQVTM, CDR2 ANQGSEA. The CDR3: CSVQGTALSSTDTQYF. CDR3 bases: TGCAGCGTTCAGGGGACAGCCCTTTCTAGCACAGATACGCAGTATTTT.

The chain couples TRBV1 to TRBJ2-5; the listed D gene, TRBD2, was not tested against the DNA. TRBV1 is a known pseudogene. This CDR3 is 17 amino acids long. CDR3 in amino acids: CTSSQDRAGAGGETQYF. The DNA of the CDR3 is TGCACCAGCAGCCAGGACCGAGCGGGGGCGGGGGGAGAGACCCAGTACTTC.

The chain is built from TRBV12-1 and TRBJ2-7; no check of the table's D call, TRBD2, against the DNA was made. TRBV12-1 is termed a pseudogene. The CDR3 is made up of 12 amino acids. DNA of the CDR3: TGTGCCACCCTAGCGATCTTCCACGAGCAGTACTTC. Translated: CATLAIFHEQYF.

This chain connects TRBV10-3 to TRBJ2-7; 7 positions match TRBD1. Germline-derived CDR1 and CDR2 are ENHRY and SYGVKD. Trimming removed 3 bases from V and 0 bases from J; junction bases left unmatched: 2. This CDR3 is built from 14 residues. CDR3 sequence: CAISEGQVSYEQYF. The CDR3 DNA reads as TGTGCCATCAGTGAAGGACAGGTCTCCTACGAGCAGTACTTC.

The V call is TRBV19, the J call TRBJ1-3, with a weak D call TRBD1 (5 bases). Germline CDR1 is LNHDA and CDR2 is SQIVND (reference sequence). The V end lost 6 bases, the J end lost 0 bases, and 12 bases lay between the germline ends. This CDR3 has 15 residues. CDR3 in amino acids: CASRKQVLSGNTIYF. The CDR3 DNA sequence: TGTGCCAGTAGAAAACAGGTCCTCTCTGGAAACACCATATATTTT. The variable domain in full, with the rest retrieved from reference TRBV19 and TRBJ1-3, is DGGITQSPKYLFRKEGQNVTLSCEQNLNHDAMYWYRQDPGQGLRLIYYSQIVNDFQKGDIAEGYSVSREKKESFPLTVTSAQKNPTAFYLCASRKQVLSGNTIYFGEGSWLTVV.

V usage is TRBV27 and J usage is TRBJ2-3; 9 nucleotides agree with TRBD2. This CDR3 has 15 amino acids. Per the germline V gene, CDR1 is MNHEY and CDR2 is SMNVEV (reference sequence). Trimming took 6 bases from V and 6 from J; bases not matched to a gene: 10. CDR3 residues: CASSPSGGRGDTQYF. DNA of the CDR3: TGTGCCAGCAGCCCGAGCGGGGGGCGAGGTGATACGCAGTATTTT.

This clone was seen a few times. J is TRBJ2-2 and V is TRBV19; D is possibly TRBD1 (6 bases). The germline CDR1 and CDR2 sequences are LNHDA and SQIVND (reference sequence). The CDR3 sequence is 14 residues long. Between the trimmed V and J ends, which lost 7 bases and 1 base, there was a span of 10 bases. The CDR3 sequence: CASIKQGNTGELFF. CDR3 in DNA: TGTGCCAGTATTAAACAGGGGAACACCGGGGAGCTGTTTTTT.

This sequence joins TRBV9 and TRBJ1-6; 8 bases fit TRBD1. CDR1 and CDR2 from the germline V gene are SGDLS and YYNGEE. CDR3 length: 15 residues. V dropped 4 bases and J dropped 10; count of bases not matched to a gene: 10. This CDR3 is CASSTGQGLRSPLHF. As DNA, the CDR3 is TGTGCCAGCAGCACCGGACAGGGACTGAGGTCACCCCTCCACTTT.

The chain couples TRBV5-1 to TRBJ2-5; D gene unclear. Germline lookup yields CDR1 SGHRS and CDR2 YFSETQ. The CDR3 totals 15 residues. V was trimmed by 0 bases and J by 2 bases, leaving 11 bases between them. The CDR3 nucleotides are TGCGCCAGCAGCTTGGAGTTGCGGAATCAAGAGACCCAGTACTTC. Protein sequence: CASSLELRNQETQYF.

The gene calls are TRBV27 and TRBJ2-1, with 8 bases lining up with TRBD2. The CDR3 extends over 15 amino acids. V was pared by 7 bases and J by 8 bases, with 13 bases of the junction left unmatched. The germline CDR1 and CDR2 sequences are MNHEY and SMNVEV (reference sequence). Here the CDR3 DNA reads TGTGCCAGCAAAAGATTAGCGGGGTCGTTAGATGAGCAGTTCTTC. Encoded protein: CASKRLAGSLDEQFF.

The chain links TRBV19 to TRBJ1-5, with 11 bases fitting TRBD1. Trimming took 9 bases from V and 6 from J; bases not matched to a gene: 10. The length of the CDR3 is 15 residues. Per germline, CDR1 LNHDA and CDR2 SQIVND (reference sequence). The CDR3 bases are TGTGCCAGCTCAACCGGGACAGGGGGAGGTCAGCCCCAGCATTTT. Protein sequence: CASSTGTGGGQPQHF.

The chain combines TRBV7-8 with TRBJ1-1; possibly TRBD1 for D (5 bases). From germline, CDR1 is SGHVS and CDR2 FQNEAQ. The CDR3 has 12 amino acids. Trimming cost V 5 bases and J 8 bases, with 12 bases left between them. CDR3 loop: CASSVQDGEAFF. Written as DNA, the CDR3 is TGTGCCAGCAGCGTACAGGACGGCGAAGCTTTCTTT.